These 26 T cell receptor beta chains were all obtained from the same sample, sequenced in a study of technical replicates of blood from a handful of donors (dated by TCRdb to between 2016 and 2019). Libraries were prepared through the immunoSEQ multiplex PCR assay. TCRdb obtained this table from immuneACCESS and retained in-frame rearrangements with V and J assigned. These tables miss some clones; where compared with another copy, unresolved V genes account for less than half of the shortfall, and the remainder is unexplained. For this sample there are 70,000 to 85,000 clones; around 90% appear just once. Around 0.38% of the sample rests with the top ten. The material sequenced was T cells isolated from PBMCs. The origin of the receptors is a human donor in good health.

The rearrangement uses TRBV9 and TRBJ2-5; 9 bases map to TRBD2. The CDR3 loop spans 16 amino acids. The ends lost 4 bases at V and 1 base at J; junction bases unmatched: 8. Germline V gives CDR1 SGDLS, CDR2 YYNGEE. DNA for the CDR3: TGTGCCAGCAGCCTTACTGGCGGGAGGGCCCAAGAGACCCAGTACTTC. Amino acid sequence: CASSLTGGRAQETQYF.

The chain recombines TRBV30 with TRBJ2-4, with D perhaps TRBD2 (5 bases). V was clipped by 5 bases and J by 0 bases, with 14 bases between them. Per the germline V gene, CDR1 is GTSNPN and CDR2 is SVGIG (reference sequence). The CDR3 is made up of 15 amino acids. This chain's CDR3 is CAWQRRGGAKNIQYF. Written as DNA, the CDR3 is TGTGCCTGGCAGCGGAGAGGTGGAGCCAAAAACATTCAGTACTTC.

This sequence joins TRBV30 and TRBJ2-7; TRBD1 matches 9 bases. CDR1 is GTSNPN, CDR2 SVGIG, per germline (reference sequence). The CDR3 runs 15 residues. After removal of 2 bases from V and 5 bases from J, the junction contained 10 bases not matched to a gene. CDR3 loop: CAWSTTFGQGNEQYF. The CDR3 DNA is TGTGCCTGGAGTACGACCTTTGGACAGGGGAACGAGCAGTACTTC.

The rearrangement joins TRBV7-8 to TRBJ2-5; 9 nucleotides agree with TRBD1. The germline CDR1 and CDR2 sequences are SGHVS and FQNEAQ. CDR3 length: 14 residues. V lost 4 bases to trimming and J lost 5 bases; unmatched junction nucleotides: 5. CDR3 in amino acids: CASSSWTGEETQYF. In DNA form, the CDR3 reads TGTGCCAGCAGCTCATGGACAGGGGAGGAGACCCAGTACTTC.

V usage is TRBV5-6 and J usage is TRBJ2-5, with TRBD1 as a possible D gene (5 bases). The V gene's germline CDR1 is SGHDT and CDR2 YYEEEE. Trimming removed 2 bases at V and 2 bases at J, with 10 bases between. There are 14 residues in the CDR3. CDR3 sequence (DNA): TGTGCCAGCAGCTTTCTTACAGGACAAGAGACCCAGTACTTC. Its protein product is CASSFLTGQETQYF.

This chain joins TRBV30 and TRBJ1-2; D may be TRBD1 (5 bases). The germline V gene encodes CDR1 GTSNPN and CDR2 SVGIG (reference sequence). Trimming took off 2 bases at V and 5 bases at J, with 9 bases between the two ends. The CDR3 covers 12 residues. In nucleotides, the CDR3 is TGTGCCTGGAGTTTCACAGGATATGGCTACACCTTC. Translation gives CAWSFTGYGYTF.

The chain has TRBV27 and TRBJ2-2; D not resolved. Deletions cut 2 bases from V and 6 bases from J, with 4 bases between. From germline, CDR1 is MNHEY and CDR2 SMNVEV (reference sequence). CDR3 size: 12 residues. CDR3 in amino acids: CASSLISGELFF. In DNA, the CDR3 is TGTGCCAGCAGTTTAATATCCGGGGAGCTGTTTTTT.

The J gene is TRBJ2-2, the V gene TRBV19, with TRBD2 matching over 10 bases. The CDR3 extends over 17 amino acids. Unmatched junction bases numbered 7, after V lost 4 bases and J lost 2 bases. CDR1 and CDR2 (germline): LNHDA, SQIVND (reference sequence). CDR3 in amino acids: CASSSHLAGDNTGELFF. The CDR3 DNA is TGTGCCAGTAGTAGTCACCTAGCGGGAGATAACACCGGGGAGCTGTTTTTT. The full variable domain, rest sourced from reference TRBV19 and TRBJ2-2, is DGGITQSPKYLFRKEGQNVTLSCEQNLNHDAMYWYRQDPGQGLRLIYYSQIVNDFQKGDIAEGYSVSREKKESFPLTVTSAQKNPTAFYLCASSSHLAGDNTGELFFGEGSRLTVL.

CDR3 sequence (DNA): TGTGCCAGCAGCCAGGTCCTAAGCACTGAAGCTTTCTTT. Its protein is CASSQVLSTEAFF. This sequence joins TRBV11-2 and TRBJ1-1; D ambiguous. Between the trimmed V and J ends, which lost 5 bases and 4 bases, there was a span of 11 bases. Germline values: CDR1 SGHAT, CDR2 FQNNGV. This CDR3 comprises 13 residues.

The CDR3 sequence is CASSIDPLTSQETQYF. CDR3 DNA sequence: TGTGCCAGTAGTATAGATCCCTTAACTAGCCAAGAGACCCAGTACTTC. V gene TRBV19 combines with J gene TRBJ2-5; possibly TRBD2 for D (5 bases). The germline V gene encodes CDR1 LNHDA and CDR2 SQIVND (reference sequence). This CDR3 has 16 amino acids. V was pared by 0 bases and J by 1 base, with 12 bases between.

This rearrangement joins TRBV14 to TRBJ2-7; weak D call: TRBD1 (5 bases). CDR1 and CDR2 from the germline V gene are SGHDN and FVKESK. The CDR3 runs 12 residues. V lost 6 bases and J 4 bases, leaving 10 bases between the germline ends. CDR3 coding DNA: TGTGCCAGCAGACCCAGGGTGTACGAGCAGTACTTC. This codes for CASRPRVYEQYF.

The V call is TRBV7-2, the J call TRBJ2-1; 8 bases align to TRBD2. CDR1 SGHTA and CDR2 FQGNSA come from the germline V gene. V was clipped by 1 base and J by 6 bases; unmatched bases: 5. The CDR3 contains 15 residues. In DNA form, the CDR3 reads TGTGCCAGCAGCTTAGGGACTAGCTGGGGCAATGAGCAGTTCTTC. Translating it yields CASSLGTSWGNEQFF. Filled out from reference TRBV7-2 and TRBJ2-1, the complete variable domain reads GAGVSQSPSNKVTEKGKDVELRCDPISGHTALYWYRQSLGQGLEFLIYFQGNSAPDKSGLPSDRFSAERTGGSVSTLTIQRTQQEDSAVYLCASSLGTSWGNEQFFGPGTRLTVL.

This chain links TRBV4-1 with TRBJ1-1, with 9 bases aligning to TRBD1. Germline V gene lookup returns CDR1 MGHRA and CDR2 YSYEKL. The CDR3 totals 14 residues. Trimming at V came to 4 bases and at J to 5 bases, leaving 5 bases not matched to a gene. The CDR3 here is CASSPRDRDTEAFF. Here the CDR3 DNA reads TGCGCCAGCAGCCCCCGGGACAGGGATACTGAAGCTTTCTTT.

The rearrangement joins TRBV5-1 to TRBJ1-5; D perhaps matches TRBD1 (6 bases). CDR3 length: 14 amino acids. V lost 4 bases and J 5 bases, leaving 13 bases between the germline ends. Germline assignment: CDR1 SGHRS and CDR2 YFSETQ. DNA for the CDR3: TGCGCCAGCAGCCCAATGACAGGAGATCAGCCCCAGCATTTT. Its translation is CASSPMTGDQPQHF.

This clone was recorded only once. CDR3 loop: CASTPQQGIGGYTF. The DNA of the CDR3 is TGTGCCAGTACCCCACAGCAGGGGATCGGTGGCTACACCTTC. V and J are TRBV19 and TRBJ1-2, with a tentative D call TRBD1 (6 bases). This CDR3 is built from 14 residues. Between the trimmed V and J ends, which lost 7 bases and 7 bases, there was a span of 19 bases. Germline V CDR1 and CDR2: LNHDA, SQIVND (reference sequence).

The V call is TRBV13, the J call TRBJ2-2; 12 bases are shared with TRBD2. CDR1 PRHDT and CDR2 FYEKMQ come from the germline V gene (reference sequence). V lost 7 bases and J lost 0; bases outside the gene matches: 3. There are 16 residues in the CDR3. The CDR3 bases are TGTGCCAGCACTGGGACTAGCGGGTCGAACACCGGGGAGCTGTTTTTT. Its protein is CASTGTSGSNTGELFF.

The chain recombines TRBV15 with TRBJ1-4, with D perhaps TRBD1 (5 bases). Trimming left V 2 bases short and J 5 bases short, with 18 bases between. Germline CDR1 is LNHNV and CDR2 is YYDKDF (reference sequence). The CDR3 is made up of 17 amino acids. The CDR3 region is CATSRHIPRQLNEKLFF. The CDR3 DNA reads TGTGCCACCAGCAGACACATCCCAAGACAGTTAAATGAAAAACTGTTTTTT.

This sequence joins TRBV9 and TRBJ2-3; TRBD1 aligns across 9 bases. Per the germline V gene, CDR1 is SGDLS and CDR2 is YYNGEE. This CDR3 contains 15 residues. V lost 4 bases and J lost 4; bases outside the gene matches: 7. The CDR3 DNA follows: TGTGCCAGCAGCCCCGGGGACAGGGAGCCAGATACGCAGTATTTT. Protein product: CASSPGDREPDTQYF.

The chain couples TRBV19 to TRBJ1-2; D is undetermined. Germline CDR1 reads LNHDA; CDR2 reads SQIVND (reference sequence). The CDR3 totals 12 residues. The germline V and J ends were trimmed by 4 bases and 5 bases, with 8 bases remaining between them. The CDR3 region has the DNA TGTGCCAGTAGTAAGTCCGGGTATGGCTACACCTTC. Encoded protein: CASSKSGYGYTF.

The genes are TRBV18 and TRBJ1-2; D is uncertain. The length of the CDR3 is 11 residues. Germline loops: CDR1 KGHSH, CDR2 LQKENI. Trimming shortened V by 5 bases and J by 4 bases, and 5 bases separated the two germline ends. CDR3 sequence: CASSEVYGYTF. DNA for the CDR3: TGTGCCAGCTCAGAGGTCTATGGCTACACCTTC.

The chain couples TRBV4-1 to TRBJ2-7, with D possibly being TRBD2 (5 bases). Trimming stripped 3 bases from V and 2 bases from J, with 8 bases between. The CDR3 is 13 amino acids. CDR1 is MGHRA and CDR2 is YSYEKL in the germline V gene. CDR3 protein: CASSHPGTYEQYF. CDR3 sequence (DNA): TGCGCCAGCAGCCATCCCGGGACCTACGAGCAGTACTTC.

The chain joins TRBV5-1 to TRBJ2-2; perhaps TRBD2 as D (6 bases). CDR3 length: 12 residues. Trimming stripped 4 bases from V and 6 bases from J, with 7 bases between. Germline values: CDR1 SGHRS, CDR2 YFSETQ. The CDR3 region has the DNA TGCGCCAGCAGCCGGGAGTCCGGGGAGCTGTTTTTT. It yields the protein CASSRESGELFF.

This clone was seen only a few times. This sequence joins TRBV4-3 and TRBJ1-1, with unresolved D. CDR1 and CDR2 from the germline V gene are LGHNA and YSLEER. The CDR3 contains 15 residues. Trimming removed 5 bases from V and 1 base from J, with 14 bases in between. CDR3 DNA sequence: TGCGCCAGCAGCATGGGCCTTCAATGGAACACTGAAGCTTTCTTT. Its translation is CASSMGLQWNTEAFF.

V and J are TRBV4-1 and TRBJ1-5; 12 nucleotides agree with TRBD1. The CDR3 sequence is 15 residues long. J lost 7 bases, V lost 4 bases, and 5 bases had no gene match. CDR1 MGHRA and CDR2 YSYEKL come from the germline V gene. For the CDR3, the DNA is TGCGCCAGCAGCCGGGGGACAGGGGGCATGCAGCCCCAGCATTTT. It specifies CASSRGTGGMQPQHF.

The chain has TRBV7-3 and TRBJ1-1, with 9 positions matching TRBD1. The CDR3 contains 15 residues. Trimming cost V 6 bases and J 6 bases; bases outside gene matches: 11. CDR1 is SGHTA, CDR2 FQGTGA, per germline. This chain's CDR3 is CASSKTGGRNAEAFF. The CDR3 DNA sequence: TGTGCCAGCAGTAAGACAGGGGGTAGAAACGCTGAAGCTTTCTTT.

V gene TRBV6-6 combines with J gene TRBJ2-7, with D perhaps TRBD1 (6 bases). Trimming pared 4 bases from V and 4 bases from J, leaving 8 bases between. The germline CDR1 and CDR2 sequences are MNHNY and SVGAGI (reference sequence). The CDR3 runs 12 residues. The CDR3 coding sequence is TGTGCCAGCAGTTCGGACAGTTACGAGCAGTACTTC. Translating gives CASSSDSYEQYF.